This T cell receptor beta chain stems from a study of neurological immune-mediated disorders. A single record per CDR3 protein comes from TCRdb applying MiXCR to the 5' RACE reads. The top ten hold 1% to 1.5% of the sample, which has 95,000 to 150,000 distinct CDR3 sequences, roughly 3.2% seen once. This CDR3 is 12 amino acids long. CDR1 is DFQATT, CDR2 SNEGSKA, per germline (reference sequence). This clonotype was seen many times. The receptor was isolated from a woman aged 25-40 years with multiple sclerosis. J is TRBJ2-1 and V is TRBV20-1; D is unresolved. Material: PBMCs. The CDR3 coding sequence is TGCAGGGCGGCTAACAGATACAATGAGCAGTTCTTC. Encoded protein: CRAANRYNEQFF.